The 30 T cell receptor beta chains below come from one sample, sequenced in a study of CD8 T cells in ankylosing spondylitis. General study points: A motif of 7 or 8 highly homologous TCR beta variants was seen as apparently characteristic of ankylosing spondylitis blood.

TCRdb itself ran the 5' RACE reads through MiXCR, one entry per CDR3 protein. The sample lists about 700,000 distinct CDR3 sequences; over 15% were seen once. No cognate antigen is known for these TCRs. Source material: blood, either unsorted or a sorted T cell fraction (not recorded which). The receptors come from a male donor with ankylosing spondylitis.

This clonotype has just one count. The rearrangement uses TRBV20-1 and TRBJ2-1, with D unresolved. CDR3 length equals 15 residues. CDR1 and CDR2 (germline): DFQATT, SNEGSKA (reference sequence). V gave up 3 bases and J gave up 0 bases, with 12 bases separating them. For the CDR3, the DNA is TGCAGTGCTAGCGGCGACCCGAGCTCCTACAATGAGCAGTTCTTC. Residues: CSASGDPSSYNEQFF.

This clonotype was picked up a small number of times. In DNA form, the CDR3 reads TGTGCCAGCAGCTTGGCCAGGGGCAATTGGGCATACAATGAGCAGTTCTTC. Its protein is CASSLARGNWAYNEQFF. The rearrangement links TRBV5-5 to TRBJ2-1; TRBD1 is a possible D gene (6 bases). Germline V gene sequence: CDR1 SGHKS, CDR2 YYEKEE (reference sequence). V lost 0 bases to trimming and J lost 4 bases, with 17 bases between them. The CDR3 has 17 amino acids.

This clonotype showed up just a few times. The gene calls are TRBV5-1 and TRBJ2-7; 10 bases fit TRBD1. The CDR3 loop spans 14 amino acids. V shed 2 bases, J shed 4 bases, and the junction held 3 bases outside the gene matches. Germline assignment: CDR1 SGHRS and CDR2 YFSETQ. The CDR3 coding sequence is TGCGCCAGCAGCTTCGGGACAGGGGTGTACGAGCAGTACTTC. It is translated as CASSFGTGVYEQYF.

V and J are TRBV7-9 and TRBJ2-7; no reliable D call. Germline V gene lookup returns CDR1 SEHNR and CDR2 FQNEAQ (reference sequence). The CDR3 loop spans 14 amino acids. The germline V and J ends were trimmed by 5 bases and 3 bases, with 14 bases remaining between them. The CDR3: CASSKEVSLYEQYF. As DNA, the CDR3 is TGTGCCAGCAGCAAAGAGGTGTCCCTCTACGAGCAGTACTTC.

This clonotype has more than one count but fewer than ten. The gene calls are TRBV10-3 and TRBJ1-1; no reliable D call. Germline V lookup: CDR1 ENHRY, CDR2 SYGVKD. The CDR3 covers 13 residues. With 6 bases removed from V and 3 bases from J, the gap between germline ends came to 11 bases. The CDR3 DNA sequence: TGTGCCATCAGCCTCGGGGAGGACACTGAAGCTTTCTTT. Protein sequence: CAISLGEDTEAFF.

This clonotype was found a few times. J is TRBJ2-7 and V is TRBV4-1; 10 nucleotides match TRBD2. The CDR3 extends over 15 amino acids. The V and J ends lost 4 bases and 3 bases, in that order; junction bases with no gene match: 6. Germline V lookup: CDR1 MGHRA, CDR2 YSYEKL. CDR3 DNA sequence: TGCGCCAGCAGCCTAGGCACTAGCGGGAACTACGAGCAGTACTTC. Its protein product is CASSLGTSGNYEQYF.

This clonotype appeared many times. The rearrangement uses TRBV4-2 and TRBJ2-6; 10 bases fit TRBD1. CDR3 length equals 18 residues. V shed 2 bases, J shed 0 bases, and the junction held 4 bases outside the gene matches. The germline gives CDR1 LGHNA, CDR2 YNFKEQ. The CDR3, as DNA: TGTGCCAGCAGCCAACGACAGGGGGCATCCTCTGGGGCCAACGTCCTGACTTTC. As protein: CASSQRQGASSGANVLTF.

This clonotype was detected ten times or more. The gene calls are TRBV12-3 or TRBV12-4 and TRBJ1-2, with no clear D. V was cut by 3 bases and J by 5 bases, with 13 bases left in between. The CDR3 consists of 14 residues. The CDR3 nucleotides read TGTGCCAGCAGTTTGGAGGGTACGGGATATGGCTACACCTTC. Encoded protein: CASSLEGTGYGYTF.

Only a few counts were recorded for this clonotype. The genes are TRBV12-3 or TRBV12-4 and TRBJ2-7, with D possibly matching TRBD1 (5 bases). The CDR3 spans 13 residues. V dropped 3 bases and J dropped 7 bases, with 13 bases sitting between them. The CDR3 DNA follows: TGTGCCAGCAGTTTGGCAGGGTCGAGAGAGCAGTACTTC. Its translation: CASSLAGSREQYF.

The sample holds a few counts of this clonotype. This rearrangement joins TRBV4-2 to TRBJ2-7; 12 positions agree with TRBD2. The CDR3 consists of 16 residues. CDR1 LGHNA and CDR2 YNFKEQ come from the germline V gene. V was clipped by 5 bases and J by 7 bases; unmatched bases: 12. DNA for the CDR3: TGTGCCAGCAGCAACACTGCCGGGACTAGCGGGTTTGAGCAGTACTTC. It translates to CASSNTAGTSGFEQYF.

This clonotype showed up just a few times. V and J are TRBV6-5 and TRBJ1-2, with unresolved D. Germline-derived CDR1 and CDR2 are MNHEY and SVGAGI. V lost 2 bases to trimming and J lost 0 bases, with 7 bases between them. There are 14 residues in the CDR3. The CDR3: CASSYRETNYGYTF. The CDR3 nucleotides read TGTGCCAGCAGTTACAGGGAGACTAACTATGGCTACACCTTC.

This clonotype has more than one count but fewer than ten. V is TRBV2 and J is TRBJ1-1; D is undetermined. Germline lookup yields CDR1 SNHLY and CDR2 FYNNEI. This CDR3 has 12 amino acids. The V gene lost 3 bases and the J gene lost 4 bases, with 6 bases spanning the gap. DNA of the CDR3: TGTGCCAGCAGTGACGGAATCACTGAAGCTTTCTTT. Translation gives CASSDGITEAFF.

The rearrangement uses TRBV5-6 and TRBJ2-3; D is tentatively TRBD1 or TRBD2 (6 bases each). The CDR3 runs 14 residues. CDR1 is SGHDT and CDR2 is YYEEEE in the germline V gene. V was clipped by 1 base and J by 5 bases, with 11 bases between them. The CDR3 sequence is CASSLWGAGDTQYF. For the CDR3, the DNA is TGTGCCAGCAGCTTGTGGGGGGCCGGAGATACGCAGTATTTT.

This clonotype occurred many times. V usage is TRBV28 and J usage is TRBJ1-4, with D unclear. Trimming shortened V by 5 bases and J by 0 bases, and 1 base separated the two germline ends. In germline, CDR1 is MDHEN, CDR2 SYDVKM. This CDR3 has 12 amino acids. For the CDR3, the DNA is TGTGCCAGCAGTCCAACTAATGAAAAACTGTTTTTT. This gives the protein CASSPTNEKLFF.

The sample holds a few counts of this clonotype. Likely a read error: the CDR3 ends without its conserved phenylalanine or tryptophan. The CDR3 bases are TGCAGCGTTGAAATAAACACGTACACTGAAGCTTTCTCT. Its translation is CSVEINTYTEAFS. V is TRBV29-1 and J is TRBJ1-1; D remains unclear. CDR3 length: 13 residues. Trimming cost V 2 bases and J 3 bases, with 10 bases left between them. Germline V gives CDR1 SQVTM, CDR2 ANQGSEA.

This chain connects TRBV18 to TRBJ1-1, with 11 bases lining up with TRBD1. V was clipped by 4 bases and J by 7 bases; unmatched bases: 5. Germline-derived CDR1 and CDR2 are KGHSH and LQKENI. The CDR3 consists of 14 residues. CDR3 amino acids: CASSRTGGEGEAFF. In nucleotides, the CDR3 is TGTGCCAGCTCACGGACAGGGGGCGAGGGTGAAGCTTTCTTT.

This clonotype has a handful of counts. This chain joins TRBV5-1 and TRBJ2-2; 7 nucleotides match TRBD1. CDR3 length: 15 amino acids. V shed 4 bases, J shed 0 bases, and the junction held 3 bases outside the gene matches. The germline gives CDR1 SGHRS, CDR2 YFSETQ. CDR3 sequence: CASSRGQPNTGELFF. In DNA form, the CDR3 reads TGCGCCAGCAGCAGGGGACAGCCGAACACCGGGGAGCTGTTTTTT. The entire variable domain, with the rest obtained from reference TRBV5-1 and TRBJ2-2, is as follows: KAGVTQTPRYLIKTRGQQVTLSCSPISGHRSVSWYQQTPGQGLQFLFEYFSETQRNKGNFPGRFSGRQFSNSRSEMNVSTLELGDSALYLCASSRGQPNTGELFFGEGSRLTVL.

The chain has TRBV20-1 and TRBJ2-7, with D possibly matching TRBD2 (6 bases). V lost 1 base to trimming and J lost 6 bases, with 10 bases between them. Per germline, CDR1 DFQATT and CDR2 SNEGSKA (reference sequence). The CDR3 sequence is 12 residues long. CDR3 sequence reads: CSARGRRGEQYF. The CDR3 DNA reads as TGCAGTGCTAGAGGGAGGAGGGGCGAGCAGTACTTC.

The CDR3 sequence: CSARRGGPGNQPQHF. CDR3 nucleotides: TGCAGTGCTCGAAGAGGGGGGCCAGGCAATCAGCCCCAGCATTTT. V gene TRBV20-1 combines with J gene TRBJ1-5; TRBD1 is a possible D gene (6 bases). The germline V and J ends were trimmed by 5 bases and 2 bases, with 16 bases remaining between them. Germline CDR1 and CDR2: DFQATT and SNEGSKA (reference sequence). The CDR3 has 15 amino acids.

The chain links TRBV27 to TRBJ2-2; tentative D call: TRBD1 (6 bases). CDR1 is MNHEY and CDR2 is SMNVEV in the germline V gene (reference sequence). The length of the CDR3 is 15 residues. V was shortened by 0 bases and J by 6 bases, with 11 bases between the two germline ends. CDR3 region: CASSLSGHNSGELFF. The CDR3 DNA is TGTGCCAGCAGTTTATCGGGACACAATTCCGGGGAGCTGTTTTTT.

The genes are TRBV20-1 and TRBJ2-7; D is unclear. Germline CDR1 and CDR2: DFQATT and SNEGSKA (reference sequence). This CDR3 has 13 residues. V lost 1 base and J 3 bases, leaving 10 bases between the germline ends. CDR3 in amino acids: CSARGLDSYEQYF. The DNA of the CDR3 is TGCAGTGCTAGAGGGCTGGATAGCTACGAGCAGTACTTC.

This chain uses TRBV6-1 with TRBJ2-1, with D possibly TRBD2 on 6 matching bases. The CDR3 extends over 15 amino acids. Per the germline V gene, CDR1 is MNHNS and CDR2 is SASEGT. Trimming removed 5 bases at V and 1 base at J, with 12 bases between. CDR3 sequence reads: CASSLGRESYNEQFF. The CDR3, as DNA: TGTGCCAGCAGTCTCGGACGGGAGTCCTACAATGAGCAGTTCTTC.

This clonotype has more than one count but fewer than ten. V and J are TRBV5-1 and TRBJ2-5, with 7 bases lining up with TRBD2. The J segment lost 0 bases and the V segment lost 5 bases, leaving 7 bases of the junction unmatched. The CDR3 loop spans 15 amino acids. The V gene's germline CDR1 is SGHRS and CDR2 YFSETQ. The CDR3 loop reads CASRQNGGNQETQYF. The CDR3 DNA follows: TGCGCCAGCAGACAAAACGGGGGGAACCAAGAGACCCAGTACTTC.

This clonotype was detected a few times. This sequence joins TRBV3-1 and TRBJ1-1, with D possibly TRBD1 on 5 matching bases. Trimming left V 0 bases short and J 1 base short, with 12 bases between. The CDR3 spans 16 residues. CDR1 and CDR2 (germline): LGHDT, YNNKEL (reference sequence). In nucleotides, the CDR3 is TGTGCCAGCAGCCAAGATGGTAGCGGACAGAACACTGAAGCTTTCTTT. As protein: CASSQDGSGQNTEAFF.

The chain combines TRBV4-1 with TRBJ1-3, with unresolved D. Trimming left V 3 bases short and J 8 bases short, with 11 bases between. The V gene's germline CDR1 is MGHRA and CDR2 YSYEKL. CDR3 length: 13 amino acids. The CDR3 loop reads CASSQATTDTIYF. In nucleotides, the CDR3 is TGCGCCAGCAGCCAGGCTACCACCGACACCATATATTTT.

This clonotype was recorded at least ten times. The genes are TRBV27 and TRBJ2-5; D is uncertain. Trimming left V 0 bases short and J 0 bases short, with 5 bases between. Per germline, CDR1 MNHEY and CDR2 SMNVEV (reference sequence). The CDR3 contains 14 residues. The CDR3 region is CASSLSGNQETQYF. CDR3 coding DNA: TGTGCCAGCAGTTTATCGGGAAACCAAGAGACCCAGTACTTC.

V usage is TRBV5-1 and J usage is TRBJ1-1; 9 nucleotides agree with TRBD1. Trimming removed 0 bases from V and 1 base from J; junction bases left unmatched: 10. The germline gives CDR1 SGHRS, CDR2 YFSETQ. The CDR3 has 18 amino acids. The CDR3 DNA sequence: TGCGCCAGCAGCTTGGCGCTCGGGACAGGGAGTTGGAACACTGAAGCTTTCTTT. It specifies CASSLALGTGSWNTEAFF.

This clonotype was counted between two and nine times. The chain joins TRBV29-1 to TRBJ2-2, with D possibly being TRBD2 (5 bases). This CDR3 contains 13 residues. The V and J ends lost 4 bases and 5 bases respectively, with 11 bases between them. The germline gives CDR1 SQVTM, CDR2 ANQGSEA. CDR3: CSVGGWRTGELFF. Here the CDR3 DNA reads TGCAGCGTTGGAGGGTGGAGGACCGGGGAGCTGTTTTTT.

The chain uses TRBV28 and TRBJ2-2; D is ambiguous. The CDR3 is 11 residues long. The V and J ends lost 8 bases and 7 bases respectively, with 8 bases between them. Germline V CDR1 and CDR2: MDHEN, SYDVKM. The CDR3 reads CASGWGGELFF. DNA of the CDR3: TGTGCCAGCGGTTGGGGCGGGGAGCTGTTTTTT.

This sequence joins TRBV5-1 and TRBJ1-3; possible D gene TRBD1, 5 bases. Germline lookup yields CDR1 SGHRS and CDR2 YFSETQ. The CDR3 totals 15 residues. Trimming left V 4 bases short and J 0 bases short, with 11 bases between. For the CDR3, the DNA is TGCGCCAGCAGCCCCCAGGGCCGCTCTGGAAACACCATATATTTT. The encoded protein is CASSPQGRSGNTIYF.